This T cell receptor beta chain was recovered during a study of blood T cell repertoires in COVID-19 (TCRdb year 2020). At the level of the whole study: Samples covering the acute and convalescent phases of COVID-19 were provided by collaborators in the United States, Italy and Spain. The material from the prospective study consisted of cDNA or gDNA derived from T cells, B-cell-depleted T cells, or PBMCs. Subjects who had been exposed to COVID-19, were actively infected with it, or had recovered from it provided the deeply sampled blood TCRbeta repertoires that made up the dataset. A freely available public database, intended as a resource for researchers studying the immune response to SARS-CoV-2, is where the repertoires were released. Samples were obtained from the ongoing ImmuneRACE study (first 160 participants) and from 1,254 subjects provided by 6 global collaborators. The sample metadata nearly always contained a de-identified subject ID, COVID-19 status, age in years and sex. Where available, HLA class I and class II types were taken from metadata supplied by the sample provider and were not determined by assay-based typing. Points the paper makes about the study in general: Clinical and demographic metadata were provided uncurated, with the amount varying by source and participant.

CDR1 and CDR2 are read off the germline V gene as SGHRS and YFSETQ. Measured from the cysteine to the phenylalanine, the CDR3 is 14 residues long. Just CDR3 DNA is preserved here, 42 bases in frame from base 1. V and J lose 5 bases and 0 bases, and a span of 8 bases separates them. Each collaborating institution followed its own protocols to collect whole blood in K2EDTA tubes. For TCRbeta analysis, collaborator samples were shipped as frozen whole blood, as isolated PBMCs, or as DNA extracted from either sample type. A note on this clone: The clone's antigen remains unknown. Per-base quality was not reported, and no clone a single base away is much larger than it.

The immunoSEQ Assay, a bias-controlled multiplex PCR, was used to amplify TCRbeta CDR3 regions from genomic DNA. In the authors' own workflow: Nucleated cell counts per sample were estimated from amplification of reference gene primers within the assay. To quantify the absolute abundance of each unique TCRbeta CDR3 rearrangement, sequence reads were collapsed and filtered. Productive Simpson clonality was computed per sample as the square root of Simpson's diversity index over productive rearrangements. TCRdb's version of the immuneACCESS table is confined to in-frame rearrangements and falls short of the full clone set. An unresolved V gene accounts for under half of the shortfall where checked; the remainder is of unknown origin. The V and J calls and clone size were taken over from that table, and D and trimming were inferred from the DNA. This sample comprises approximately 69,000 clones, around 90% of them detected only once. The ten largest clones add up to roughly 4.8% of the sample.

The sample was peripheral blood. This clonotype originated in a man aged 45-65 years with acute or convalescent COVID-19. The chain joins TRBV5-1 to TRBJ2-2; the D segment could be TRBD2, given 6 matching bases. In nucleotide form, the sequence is TGCGCCAGCAGGGAGGGACCGAACACCGGGGAGCTGTTTTTT. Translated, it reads CASREGPNTGELFF.